This record looks at one T cell receptor (beta chain) sequence and its context. Its antigen is still unknown. These data are taken from a study of PD-1 blockade in classical Hodgkin lymphoma. As for the study in general: Administration of nivolumab to patients was at 3 mg/kg intravenously every 2 weeks. The study's findings and limits: TCR diversity rose significantly by C4D1 in CD4+ but not CD8+ cells.

The V gene's germline CDR1 is MGHRA and CDR2 YSYEKL. V lost 1 base and J lost 0, with 13 bases in between. The CDR3 runs 16 residues. There was relapse after autologous stem cell transplantation in every patient, and there was variation in brentuximab vedotin exposure. Using immunoSEQ multiplex PCR, the repertoire was profiled, and TCRdb retains in-frame clones only, with some absent. This sample carries 20,000 to 30,000 clones, roughly four fifths of them seen once, and the ten largest clones take 9.5% to 13%. The chain is built from TRBV4-1 and TRBJ2-7; D might be TRBD1 (6 bases). This TCR was recovered from a human donor with classical Hodgkin lymphoma. The source was peripheral blood mononuclear cells (PBMCs), collected before the second cycle of nivolumab. CDR3 nucleotide sequence: TGCGCCAGCAGCCAAGCGGGACACCCGAGCTCCTACGAGCAGTACTTC. This codes for CASSQAGHPSSYEQYF.